This T cell receptor beta chain was obtained from a study of shared clonotypes between healthy human individuals. General study points: Shared across a few donors were around 4.7% of the naive CD4 clonotypes. Naive subsets, compared against memory subsets, generally had larger estimated richness values.

As regards this clone: Its antigen remains unidentified.

The donor population consisted of healthy HIV-negative adults with no recent acute infections or vaccinations. CD45RO+ cells were combined with CCR7-negative CD45RA+ TemRA cells to form CD8 memory. Trimming at V came to 6 bases and at J to 4 bases, leaving 5 bases not matched to a gene. The germline V gene has CDR1 SEHNR and CDR2 FQNEAQ (reference sequence). The CDR3 totals 15 residues. Some clones are missing from TCRdb's copy, which holds only in-frame ones; the method was immunoSEQ multiplex PCR. The data hold 650,000 to 700,000 clones, with about 90% observed a single time. The chain employs TRBV7-9 and TRBJ2-1, with 11 bases lining up with TRBD2. This clonotype was obtained from a man between 18 and 35 years old in good health. Some clones in this sample may be carry-over from other donors' samples. The source material was memory CD8+ T cells from PBMCs. Regarding subset: CD45RO+ cells pooled with CCR7-negative TemRA cells. CDR3 bases: TGTGCCAGCAGGGGTGCTAGCGGGAGGTACAATGAGCAGTTCTTC. It is translated as CASRGASGRYNEQFF.